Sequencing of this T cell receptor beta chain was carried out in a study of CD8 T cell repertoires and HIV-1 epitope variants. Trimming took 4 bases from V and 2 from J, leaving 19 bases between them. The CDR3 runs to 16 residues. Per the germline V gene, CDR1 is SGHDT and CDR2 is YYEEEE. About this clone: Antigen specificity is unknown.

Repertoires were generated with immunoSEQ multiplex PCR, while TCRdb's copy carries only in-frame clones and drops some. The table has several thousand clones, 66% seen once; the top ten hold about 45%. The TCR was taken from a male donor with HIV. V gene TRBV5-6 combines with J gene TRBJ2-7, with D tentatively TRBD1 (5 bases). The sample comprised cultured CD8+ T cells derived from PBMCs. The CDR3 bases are TGTGCCAGCAGCCACACAGTGGGGCAGTTAACCTACGAGCAGTACTTC. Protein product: CASSHTVGQLTYEQYF.